This T cell receptor beta chain was captured in a study of OX40 agonist ivuxolimab in advanced cancers. On the study more broadly: Patients were treated with ivuxolimab, an agonistic anti-OX40 (CD134) antibody. Every patient in dose escalation had hepatocellular carcinoma, melanoma, renal cell or head and neck cancer.

Using immunoSEQ multiplex PCR, the repertoire was profiled, and TCRdb retains in-frame clones only, with some absent. Here the sample spans tens of thousands of clones, 80% to 85% being singletons. Germline CDR1 LGHNA, CDR2 YSLEER. Trimming pared 0 bases from V and 3 bases from J, leaving 6 bases between. This CDR3 is built from 13 residues. Turning to this clone: The target antigen is unknown.

Blood sampling took place at baseline, cycle 4 day 1, and cycle 7 day 1. General study findings and limits: Blood T cells, both CD4+ and CD8+, expanded clonally by week 6 at 0.1 to 3.0 mg/kg.

The clonotype was recovered from an adult with an advanced solid tumor such as melanoma, head and neck, liver or kidney cancer. The sequenced sample was CD4+ or CD8+ T cells sorted from blood, obtained in a trial of the OX40 agonist ivuxolimab. The rearrangement links TRBV4-3 to TRBJ2-7, with D possibly matching TRBD1 (6 bases). CDR3 loop: CASSQETGYEQYF. DNA for the CDR3: TGCGCCAGCAGCCAAGAGACAGGCTACGAGCAGTACTTC.